This T cell receptor (beta chain) was captured in a study of circulating and synovial CD4+ cells in juvenile arthritis. CDR1 is SQVTM, CDR2 ANQGSEA, per germline. This CDR3 is built from 14 residues. V gave up 7 bases and J gave up 5 bases, with 20 bases separating them. Study-level points and caveats: CPL versus bulk CD4 samples: T cell genome counts differed by at least an order of magnitude. Compared with bulk blood, circulating pathogenic-like lymphocytes shared substantially more CDR3 sequences with synovial T cells. Bulk blood CD4 repertoires were more diverse than these.

About this clone: Its cognate antigen is unknown.

The method was immunoSEQ multiplex PCR; TCRdb's version includes in-frame clones alone and lacks a portion of them. The sample lists about 32,000 clones, around 96% occurring once. This TCR came from a human donor with juvenile idiopathic arthritis. The sequencing input was CD4+ T cells from blood. The chain is built from TRBV29-1 and TRBJ2-5; maybe TRBD1 (6 bases). This chain's CDR3 is CSATPGQFRETQYF. Written as DNA, the CDR3 is TGCAGCGCTACCCCCGGACAGTTTAGGGAGACCCAGTACTTC.